The 5 T cell receptor beta chains listed next were all sequenced from one sample in a study of blood T cell repertoires in COVID-19. The method was immunoSEQ multiplex PCR; TCRdb's version includes in-frame clones alone and lacks a portion of them. The sample has some 160,000 clones, under 95% seen once. Sequencing input: peripheral blood. The receptors come from a man in his late teens or twenties with COVID-19, enrolled during active disease.

The rearrangement joins TRBV19 to TRBJ1-5; 8 bases are a match to TRBD1. The germline V gene has CDR1 LNHDA and CDR2 SQIVND (reference sequence). The CDR3 is made up of 15 amino acids. Losses at the gene ends were 5 bases for V and 2 bases for J; bases not matched to a gene: 5. The CDR3 DNA follows: TGTGCCAGTAGTCCCCCAGGGGGCGGCAATCAGCCCCAGCATTTT. Its protein is CASSPPGGGNQPQHF. The whole variable domain, filled in from reference TRBV19 and TRBJ1-5, reads DGGITQSPKYLFRKEGQNVTLSCEQNLNHDAMYWYRQDPGQGLRLIYYSQIVNDFQKGDIAEGYSVSREKKESFPLTVTSAQKNPTAFYLCASSPPGGGNQPQHFGDGTRLSIL.

J is TRBJ2-1 and V is TRBV6-2 or TRBV6-3; D is possibly TRBD2 (6 bases). Trimming pared 1 base from V and 9 bases from J, leaving 22 bases between. Germline V CDR1 and CDR2: MNHEY, SVGEGT. The CDR3 length is 17 residues. CDR3 amino acids: CASSYLGGTRRRVEQFF. Here the CDR3 DNA reads TGTGCCAGCAGTTACTTGGGCGGGACCCGCCGAAGGGTTGAGCAGTTCTTC.

The rearrangement uses TRBV21-1 and TRBJ2-7; the table's TRBD1 call for D was not verified on the DNA. TRBV21-1 is a pseudogene segment. CDR3 length equals 15 residues. Written as DNA, the CDR3 is TGTGCCAGCAGCAATTCGGGACAGGGCTCCTACGAGCAGTACTTC. This encodes CASSNSGQGSYEQYF.

The rearrangement joins TRBV5-6 to TRBJ1-2; 10 bases line up with TRBD1. The germline CDR1 and CDR2 sequences are SGHDT and YYEEEE. This CDR3 has 15 amino acids. V lost 4 bases and J lost 3; bases outside the gene matches: 6. The CDR3, as DNA: TGTGCCAGCAGCCGGACAGGGGGTCCCTACTATGGCTACACCTTC. As protein: CASSRTGGPYYGYTF. Combining the CDR3 with reference TRBV5-6 and TRBJ1-2 gives the whole variable domain DAGVTQSPTHLIKTRGQQVTLRCSPKSGHDTVSWYQQALGQGPQFIFQYYEEEERQRGNFPDRFSGHQFPNYSSELNVNALLLGDSALYLCASSRTGGPYYGYTFGSGTRLTVV.

The rearrangement links TRBV6-5 to TRBJ2-1, with D possibly being TRBD1 (5 bases). Germline CDR1 is MNHEY and CDR2 is SVGAGI. Trimming pared 4 bases from V and 2 bases from J, leaving 6 bases between. This CDR3 region has 13 residues. The CDR3 loop reads CASSLTAYNEQFF. The CDR3 coding sequence is TGTGCCAGCAGTTTGACAGCCTACAATGAGCAGTTCTTC.